This T cell receptor (beta chain) was sequenced for a study of T cells in Graves' hyperthyroidism and ophthalmopathy. For the study at large: Peripheral blood was secured at the point of initial diagnosis, before any treatment.

Patients aged 18 to 65 with hyperthyroidism were newly diagnosed, with duration under 2 months. Diagnoses were established using clinical symptoms, serum thyroxine and TRAb, thyroid ultrasound and orbital computed tomography. PBMCs were collected from a roughly 9.7 ml volume of fresh peripheral blood. This clonotype was recorded many times. The junction had 10 bases not matched to a gene; V was cut back by 5 bases and J by 3 bases. The CDR3 is 16 residues long. TCR beta CDR3 region amplification was performed from RNA transcripts. In the first-round RT-PCR of the TCR CDR3, the HTBI primer set was used. Using its own MiXCR run on the multiplex PCR reads, TCRdb lists one record per CDR3 protein. This table has about 360,000 distinct CDR3 sequences, approximately 15% appearing once.

The TCR was taken from a woman in her late teens or twenties with Graves' hyperthyroidism that later progressed to Graves' ophthalmopathy. The chain couples TRBV12-3 or TRBV12-4 to TRBJ2-1, with 7 positions matching TRBD1. The sample comprised blood. The chain's CDR3 is CASSDPGGQDYNEQFF. CDR3 in DNA: TGTGCCAGCAGTGATCCCGGCGGACAGGACTACAATGAGCAGTTCTTC.